Sequencing of this T cell receptor (beta chain) was carried out in a study of blood T cell repertoires in COVID-19. Profiling relied on immunoSEQ multiplex PCR, and the TCRdb table lists in-frame clones only, not all of them. The table shows some 700,000 clones, with more than 80% occurring only once. Germline V gives CDR1 KGHSH, CDR2 LQKENI. This CDR3 is built from 16 residues. The junction had 3 bases not matched to a gene; V was cut back by 1 base and J by 0 bases. The source material was peripheral blood. The TCR originated in a woman between 18 and 29 years old with acute or convalescent COVID-19. This chain joins TRBV18 and TRBJ1-1; 9 bases agree with TRBD1. CDR3 DNA sequence: TGTGCCAGCTCACCACGGACAGGGGACATGAACACTGAAGCTTTCTTT. It is translated as CASSPRTGDMNTEAFF.